The clone carrying this T cell receptor (beta chain) came up a few times. Its target is not known. Other DNA sequences from this sample encode an identical CDR3 as well. The data derive from a study of shared clonotypes between healthy human individuals. The wider study: Per-donor plates numbered three CD4 naive, three CD4 memory, two CD8 naive and one CD8 memory. Study-level results: Sharing across a handful of donors was seen in 4% to 6.5% of naive CD4 clonotypes.

Adult Caucasians living in Nashville, Tennessee made up all of the donors. DNA at approximately 200 ng, around 30,000 T cell genomes, went into sorted-subset replicate PCRs. Generated by immunoSEQ multiplex PCR, the TCRdb table keeps only in-frame clones and is missing some. In the table there are fewer than 850,000 clones, less than 80% of which are singletons. V was trimmed by 1 base and J by 4 bases, leaving 14 bases between them. The CDR3 has 16 residues. The V gene's germline CDR1 is SEHNR and CDR2 FQNEAQ (reference sequence). The sample was memory CD4+ T cells sorted from blood. Subset of the sample: CD45RA-negative fraction. This rearrangement joins TRBV7-9 to TRBJ1-3, with unresolved D. The source is a woman between 25 and 40 years old in good health. CDR3 sequence (DNA): TGTGCCAGCAGCTTAGGCCAGCCGAATAGCGGAAACACCATATATTTT. This translates into CASSLGQPNSGNTIYF.